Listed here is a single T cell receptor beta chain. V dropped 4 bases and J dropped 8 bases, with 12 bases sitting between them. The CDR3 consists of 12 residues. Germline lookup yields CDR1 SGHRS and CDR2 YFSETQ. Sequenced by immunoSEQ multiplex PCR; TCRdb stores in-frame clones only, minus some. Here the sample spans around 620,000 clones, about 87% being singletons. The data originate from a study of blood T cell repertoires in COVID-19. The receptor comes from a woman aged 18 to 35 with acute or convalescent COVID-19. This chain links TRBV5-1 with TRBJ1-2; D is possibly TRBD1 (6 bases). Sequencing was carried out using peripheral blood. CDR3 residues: CASSPQGEGYTF. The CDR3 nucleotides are TGCGCCAGCAGCCCACAGGGAGAGGGCTACACCTTC.